This passage covers 21 T cell receptor beta chains from one sample sequenced in a study of Ad26.COV2.S vaccination and SARS-CoV-2 variants. Here immunoSEQ multiplex PCR was the method, and the copy in TCRdb shows in-frame clones only, minus some. The sample lists around 370,000 clones, 92% seen once, with 3% to 5% in the top ten. Sequencing was performed on peripheral blood, taken after recovery from COVID-19. These receptors all come from a human donor who had recovered from COVID-19.

This clone showed up just once. V is TRBV3-1 (or the pseudogene TRBV3-2) and J is TRBJ1-1; D call uncertain. CDR1 and CDR2 from the germline V gene are LGHDT and YNNKEL (reference sequence). CDR3 size: 15 residues. V lost 1 base and J 5 bases, leaving 14 bases between the germline ends. The CDR3 spells CASSQVRALGTEAFF. For the CDR3, the DNA is TGTGCCAGCAGCCAAGTCCGGGCTTTAGGAACTGAAGCTTTCTTT.

DNA of the CDR3: TGTGCCAGCTCACCTCTGAACTTAGCCAAAAACATTCAGTACTTC. Amino acids: CASSPLNLAKNIQYF. V is TRBV18 and J is TRBJ2-4, with unresolved D. Germline CDR1 is KGHSH and CDR2 is LQKENI. The germline V and J ends were trimmed by 3 bases and 0 bases, with 9 bases remaining between them. The CDR3 has 15 residues.

This clone was found a few times. The genes are TRBV7-3 and TRBJ2-1; no clear D gene. V was pared by 7 bases and J by 3 bases, with 13 bases between. The CDR3 length is 14 residues. The germline CDR1 and CDR2 sequences are SGHTA and FQGTGA. CDR3 protein: CASTPESIYNEQFF. The CDR3, as DNA: TGTGCCAGCACGCCAGAGTCTATCTACAATGAGCAGTTCTTC.

This rearrangement joins TRBV19 to TRBJ1-2; the match to TRBD1 covers 8 bases. With 0 bases clipped from V and 2 bases from J, the junction kept 8 bases outside the gene matches. Germline lookup yields CDR1 LNHDA and CDR2 SQIVND (reference sequence). The CDR3 covers 17 residues. CDR3: CASSIDRWTGPNYGYTF. CDR3 nucleotide sequence: TGTGCCAGTAGTATAGATCGGTGGACAGGGCCCAACTATGGCTACACCTTC.

This chain links TRBV2 with TRBJ1-6; tentatively, D is TRBD1 (5 bases). Looked up from germline, CDR1 is SNHLY and CDR2 is FYNNEI. The CDR3 totals 14 residues. V gave up 4 bases and J gave up 7 bases, with 11 bases separating them. CDR3 sequence (DNA): TGTGCCAGCAGTGTCGACAGATACAATTCACCCCTCCACTTT. Amino acid sequence: CASSVDRYNSPLHF.

In its sample, this clone was seen once. V is TRBV29-1 and J is TRBJ2-1; 7 bases match TRBD2. Germline CDR1 SQVTM, CDR2 ANQGSEA. J gave up 8 bases and V 4 bases, and 14 bases lay outside the gene matches. The CDR3 contains 15 residues. CDR3 residues: CSVGRFGGGGDEQFF. CDR3 in DNA: TGCAGCGTTGGGCGGTTCGGCGGGGGTGGGGATGAGCAGTTCTTC.

The genes are TRBV4-3 and TRBJ2-2, with 12 nucleotides matching TRBD2. The CDR3 is 15 amino acids. J lost 6 bases, V lost 1 base, and 0 bases had no gene match. Germline lookup yields CDR1 LGHNA and CDR2 YSLEER. The CDR3 nucleotides read TGCGCCAGCAGCCAAGGGACTAGCGGGGCCGGGGAGCTGTTTTTT. Translation gives CASSQGTSGAGELFF.

The J gene is TRBJ1-4, the V gene TRBV18; D is possibly TRBD1 (6 bases). Between the trimmed V and J ends, which lost 4 bases and 2 bases, there was a span of 11 bases. Germline CDR1 and CDR2: KGHSH and LQKENI. The CDR3 length is 15 residues. CDR3 sequence (DNA): TGTGCCAGCTCACTTAACAGGGATACTAATGAAAAACTGTTTTTT. Its translation is CASSLNRDTNEKLFF.

The gene calls are TRBV6-2 or TRBV6-3 and TRBJ1-2; D gene uncertain. Trimming took off 2 bases at V and 2 bases at J, with 6 bases between the two ends. The CDR3 is 13 amino acids. Per the germline V gene, CDR1 is MNHEY and CDR2 is SVGEGT. The DNA for the CDR3 is TGTGCCAGCAGTTACACCGGGAACTATGGCTACACCTTC. It yields the protein CASSYTGNYGYTF.

The chain combines TRBV7-2 with TRBJ1-2; 8 nucleotides agree with TRBD1. Unmatched junction bases numbered 11, after V lost 1 base and J lost 10 bases. CDR3 length: 15 residues. In germline, CDR1 is SGHTA, CDR2 FQGNSA. The CDR3 DNA follows: TGTGCCAGCAGCTTAGGGGACAGGCGAGGCCGTGACTACACCTTC. Its protein is CASSLGDRRGRDYTF. Drawing the rest from reference TRBV7-2 and TRBJ1-2, the complete variable domain is GAGVSQSPSNKVTEKGKDVELRCDPISGHTALYWYRQSLGQGLEFLIYFQGNSAPDKSGLPSDRFSAERTGGSVSTLTIQRTQQEDSAVYLCASSLGDRRGRDYTFGSGTRLTVV.

The J gene is TRBJ2-5, the V gene TRBV24-1; a weak D match, TRBD2 (5 bases). Germline CDR1 and CDR2: KGHDR and SFDVKD. The V end was cut by 4 bases, the J end by 2 bases, with 19 bases between. The CDR3 covers 17 residues. Here the CDR3 DNA reads TGTGCCACCAGTGAACAGAGCACCGGGAAGCATCAAGAGACCCAGTACTTC. The encoded protein is CATSEQSTGKHQETQYF.

CDR3 nucleotide sequence: TGCGCCAGCAGCCAAGATTGGGGGGTGAACACTGAAGCTTTCTTT. This codes for CASSQDWGVNTEAFF. This rearrangement joins TRBV4-3 to TRBJ1-1, with D possibly TRBD1 on 5 matching bases. Per the germline V gene, CDR1 is LGHNA and CDR2 is YSLEER. Trimming took off 0 bases at V and 0 bases at J, with 8 bases between the two ends. The CDR3 has 15 residues.

The CDR3: CASSEPGYGYTF. In nucleotides, the CDR3 is TGTGCCAGCAGTGAACCAGGCTATGGCTACACCTTC. This sequence joins TRBV6-1 and TRBJ1-2; D not certain. V lost 2 bases, J lost 4 bases, and 5 bases lay in between. This CDR3 comprises 12 residues. CDR1 and CDR2 from the germline V gene are MNHNS and SASEGT.

The rearrangement uses TRBV5-1 and TRBJ2-5, with a weak D call TRBD2 (5 bases). The germline V and J ends were trimmed by 4 bases and 3 bases, with 13 bases remaining between them. The CDR3 length is 14 residues. The germline V gene encodes CDR1 SGHRS and CDR2 YFSETQ. CDR3 in amino acids: CASSTGRSEETQYF. CDR3 DNA sequence: TGCGCCAGCAGCACTGGGAGATCAGAAGAGACCCAGTACTTC.

Here the CDR3 reads CASSSADGYNQPQHF. The CDR3 coding sequence is TGTGCCAGCAGTTCCGCGGACGGCTACAATCAGCCCCAGCATTTT. The V and J genes are TRBV6-5 and TRBJ1-5; the D is unclear. This CDR3 spans 15 amino acids. V was clipped by 4 bases and J by 3 bases, with 13 bases between them. In germline, CDR1 is MNHEY, CDR2 SVGAGI.

This clone came up once. The V call is TRBV6-1, the J call TRBJ2-7; 9 bases match TRBD2. Trimming cost V 2 bases and J 4 bases; bases outside gene matches: 6. The CDR3 totals 15 residues. Germline V gene sequence: CDR1 MNHNS, CDR2 SASEGT. CDR3 bases: TGTGCCAGCAGTGAATGGGCGGGGGGGGAGTACGAGCAGTACTTC. This encodes CASSEWAGGEYEQYF.

DNA of the CDR3: TGTGCCAGCAGTGATAGCGGGGGGGCATACGAGCAGTACTTC. Protein product: CASSDSGGAYEQYF. The chain is built from TRBV6-2 or TRBV6-3 and TRBJ2-7, with 11 nucleotides matching TRBD2. Germline V gene lookup returns CDR1 MNHEY and CDR2 SVGEGT. The V gene end was trimmed by 5 bases and the J gene end by 4 bases; junction bases not matched to a gene: 4. The CDR3 extends over 14 amino acids.

V gene TRBV10-3 combines with J gene TRBJ1-2, with a possible D match to TRBD1 (6 bases). Germline V gene data show CDR1 as ENHRY and CDR2 as SYGVKD. V was shortened by 3 bases and J by 4 bases, with 12 bases between the two germline ends. The CDR3 covers 14 residues. DNA for the CDR3: TGTGCCATCAGTGACAGGGGCCGTCTCTATGGCTACACCTTC. It translates to CAISDRGRLYGYTF.

V is TRBV11-2 and J is TRBJ1-1, with a possible D match to TRBD1 (5 bases). The CDR3 runs to 14 residues. V shed 6 bases and J shed 0 bases, with 11 bases lying between them. The V gene's germline CDR1 is SGHAT and CDR2 FQNNGV. Written as DNA, the CDR3 is TGTGCCAGCAGATCAGGCAGGGTGAACACTGAAGCTTTCTTT. This gives the protein CASRSGRVNTEAFF.

The V call is TRBV6-5, the J call TRBJ1-5; TRBD1 matches 7 bases. This CDR3 region has 14 residues. Germline V CDR1 and CDR2: MNHEY, SVGAGI. V was clipped by 6 bases and J by 3 bases; unmatched bases: 5. The CDR3 is CASREDRTNQPQHF. The CDR3 DNA reads as TGTGCCAGCAGGGAGGACAGGACCAATCAGCCCCAGCATTTT.

This clone was seen a single time. The chain combines TRBV2 with TRBJ1-6; D not certain. Germline loops: CDR1 SNHLY, CDR2 FYNNEI. Trimming pared 6 bases from V and 0 bases from J, leaving 6 bases between. This CDR3 comprises 14 residues. CDR3 region: CASSRSSYNSPLHF. CDR3 in DNA: TGTGCCAGCAGCCGTAGCTCCTATAATTCACCCCTCCACTTT.